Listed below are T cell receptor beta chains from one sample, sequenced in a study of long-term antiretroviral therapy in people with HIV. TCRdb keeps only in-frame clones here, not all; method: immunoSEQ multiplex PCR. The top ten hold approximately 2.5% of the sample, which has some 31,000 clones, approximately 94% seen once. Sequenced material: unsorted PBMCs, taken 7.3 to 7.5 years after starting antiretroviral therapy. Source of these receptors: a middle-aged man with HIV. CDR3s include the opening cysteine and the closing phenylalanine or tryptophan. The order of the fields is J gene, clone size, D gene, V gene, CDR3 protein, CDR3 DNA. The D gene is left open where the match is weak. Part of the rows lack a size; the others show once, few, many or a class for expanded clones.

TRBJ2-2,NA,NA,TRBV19,CASSMRQFANTGELFF,TGTGCCAGTAGTATGCGGCAGTTCGCGAACACCGGGGAGCTGTTTTTT
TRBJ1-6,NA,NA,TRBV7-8,CASSIQVPSSYNSPLHF,TGTGCCAGCAGCATACAGGTCCCGAGCTCCTATAATTCACCCCTCCACTTT
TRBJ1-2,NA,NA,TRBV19,CASSIQDGGYTF,TGTGCCAGTAGTATCCAAGATGGCGGCTACACCTTC
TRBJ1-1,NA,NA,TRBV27,CASRNDLNTEAFF,TGTGCCAGCAGAAATGACCTGAACACTGAAGCTTTCTTT
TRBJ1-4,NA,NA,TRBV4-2,CASSEGGRDEKLFF,TGTGCCAGCAGCGAAGGCGGCAGGGACGAAAAACTGTTTTTT
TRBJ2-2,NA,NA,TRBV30,CAWRLGLGELFF,TGTGCCTGGAGACTGGGGTTGGGGGAGCTGTTTTTT
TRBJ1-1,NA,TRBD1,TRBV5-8,CASSSRDSNTEAFF,TGTGCCAGCAGCTCCCGGGACAGCAACACTGAAGCTTTCTTT
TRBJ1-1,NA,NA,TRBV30,CAWKLRNSMNTEAFF,TGTGCCTGGAAGTTGAGGAACAGCATGAACACTGAAGCTTTCTTT
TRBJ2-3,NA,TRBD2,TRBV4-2,CASSQVGGGTYTDTQYF,TGTGCCAGCAGCCAAGTAGGCGGGGGGACTTACACAGATACGCAGTATTTT
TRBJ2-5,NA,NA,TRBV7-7,CASSLVGREKETQYF,TGTGCCAGCAGCTTAGTAGGCAGGGAGAAAGAGACCCAGTACTTC
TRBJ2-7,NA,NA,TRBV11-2,CASSSVRGRSYEQYF,TGTGCCAGCAGCTCGGTACGGGGCCGATCCTACGAGCAGTACTTC
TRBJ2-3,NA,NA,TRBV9,CASSVELDTQYF,TGTGCCAGCAGCGTAGAATTGGATACGCAGTATTTT
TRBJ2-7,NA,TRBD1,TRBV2,CASSLQGALYEQYF,TGTGCCAGCAGCCTACAGGGGGCTCTCTACGAGCAGTACTTC
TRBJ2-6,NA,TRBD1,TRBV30,CAWTGQGAPGANVLTF,TGTGCCTGGACGGGACAGGGGGCCCCTGGGGCCAACGTCCTGACTTTC
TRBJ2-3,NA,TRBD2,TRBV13,CASSPGLAGVTDTQYF,TGTGCCAGCAGCCCGGGACTAGCGGGGGTCACAGATACGCAGTATTTT
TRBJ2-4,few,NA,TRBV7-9,CASSERRIAKNIQYF,TGTGCCAGCAGCGAGCGACGGATAGCCAAAAACATTCAGTACTTC
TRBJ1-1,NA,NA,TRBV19,CASSSRNTEAFF,TGTGCCAGTAGTTCCCGGAACACTGAAGCTTTCTTT
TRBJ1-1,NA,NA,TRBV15,CATSRRQPDTEAFF,TGTGCCACCAGCAGGCGACAGCCGGACACTGAAGCTTTCTTT
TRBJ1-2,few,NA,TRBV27,CASSLSAGTLYGYTF,TGTGCCAGCAGTTTATCGGCAGGAACGCTCTATGGCTACACCTTC
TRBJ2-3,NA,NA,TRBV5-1,CASSSSGLRTDTQYF,TGCGCCAGCAGCAGCAGCGGGTTACGCACAGATACGCAGTATTTT
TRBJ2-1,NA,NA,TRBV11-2,CASSTTGRYNEQFF,TGTGCCAGCAGCACAACCGGCCGCTACAATGAGCAGTTCTTC
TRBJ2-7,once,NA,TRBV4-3,CASSQDSERTTEQYF,TGCGCCAGCAGCCAAGATTCGGAAAGAACGACCGAGCAGTACTTC